This passage covers 13 T cell receptor beta chains from one sample sequenced in a study of blood T cell repertoires in COVID-19 (dated by TCRdb to 2020 to 2022). Libraries were made using the immunoSEQ multiplex PCR assay. TCRdb retrieved this table from immuneACCESS and kept in-frame rearrangements only. Not all clones are present; in checked studies, unresolved V genes account for under half, and no reason is known for the remainder. The sample has 450,000 or so clones on record, 70% to 90% of them singletons. The ten biggest clones cover roughly 0.84% of the sample. The sequencing sample was made of peripheral blood. Receptors were obtained from a young man with COVID-19, enrolled during active disease.

The chain recombines TRBV3-1 (or the pseudogene TRBV3-2) with TRBJ2-1; tentatively, D is TRBD2 (6 bases). In germline, CDR1 is LGHDT, CDR2 YNNKEL (reference sequence). There are 16 residues in the CDR3. V was clipped by 5 bases and J by 4 bases, with 18 bases between them. Here the CDR3 reads CASSGPGLASYNEQFF. DNA of the CDR3: TGTGCCAGCAGCGGCCCCGGTCTAGCGTCTTACAATGAGCAGTTCTTC.

This sequence joins TRBV4-2 and TRBJ1-4; no clear D. Trimming removed 0 bases from V and 8 bases from J, with 16 bases in between. Germline V lookup: CDR1 LGHNA, CDR2 YNFKEQ. CDR3 size: 16 residues. The CDR3 DNA sequence: TGTGCCAGCAGCCAAGAGGGTCACGGCGCGAGGGAAAAACTGTTTTTT. Residues: CASSQEGHGAREKLFF.

The rearrangement joins TRBV19 to TRBJ2-3; tentative D call: TRBD1 (6 bases). V was cut by 5 bases and J by 2 bases, with 14 bases left in between. The CDR3 has 15 residues. CDR1 is LNHDA, CDR2 SQIVND, per germline (reference sequence). CDR3 region: CASSPTGQSTDTQYF. In nucleotides, the CDR3 is TGTGCCAGTAGTCCTACAGGGCAGTCCACAGATACGCAGTATTTT.

This chain uses TRBV12-3 or TRBV12-4 with TRBJ2-7, with D possibly matching TRBD1 (6 bases). The V end lost 7 bases, the J end lost 3 bases, and 13 bases lay between the germline ends. The CDR3 is 13 amino acids. CDR3 protein: CASTTTGLYEQYF. The CDR3 bases are TGTGCCAGCACCACGACAGGCCTCTACGAGCAGTACTTC.

The chain uses TRBV14 and TRBJ2-1; no clear D. Per the germline V gene, CDR1 is SGHDN and CDR2 is FVKESK. V gave up 4 bases and J gave up 7 bases, with 11 bases separating them. The CDR3 spans 13 residues. CDR3 protein: CASSPRHGNEQFF. In DNA, the CDR3 is TGTGCCAGCAGCCCTAGGCACGGGAATGAGCAGTTCTTC.

This clone was seen only once. This chain joins TRBV19 and TRBJ2-7; unclear D gene. The CDR3 consists of 11 residues. Germline V CDR1 and CDR2: LNHDA, SQIVND (reference sequence). V was clipped by 8 bases and J by 0 bases, with 5 bases between them. CDR3 sequence: CASGNSYEQYF. CDR3 coding DNA: TGTGCCAGTGGCAACTCCTACGAGCAGTACTTC.

CDR3 sequence reads: CASSSSSPKDGYTF. CDR3 coding DNA: TGTGCCAGCAGTTCTAGCAGCCCTAAGGATGGCTACACCTTC. The gene calls are TRBV7-9 and TRBJ1-2; no definite D call. CDR1 is SEHNR and CDR2 is FQNEAQ in the germline V gene (reference sequence). This CDR3 has 14 residues. Deletions cut 6 bases from V and 6 bases from J, with 17 bases between.

The genes are TRBV5-4 and TRBJ2-1; 9 nucleotides match TRBD2. After removal of 4 bases from V and 9 bases from J, the junction contained 11 bases not matched to a gene. CDR1 SGHNT and CDR2 YYREEE come from the germline V gene (reference sequence). The CDR3 totals 15 residues. CDR3 nucleotides: TGTGCCAGCAGCAACCCCAGCGGGAGGATCCTTGAGCAGTTCTTC. As protein: CASSNPSGRILEQFF.

The chain uses TRBV11-2 and TRBJ1-4; 8 bases agree with TRBD1. Germline CDR1 and CDR2: SGHAT and FQNNGV. The CDR3 consists of 16 residues. The V gene end was trimmed by 5 bases and the J gene end by 6 bases; junction bases not matched to a gene: 11. CDR3: CASSPDRGDGDEKLFF. For the CDR3, the DNA is TGTGCCAGCAGCCCCGACAGGGGAGACGGTGATGAAAAACTGTTTTTT. Looking up the rest from reference TRBV11-2 and TRBJ1-4 gives the full variable domain: EAGVAQSPRYKIIEKRQSVAFWCNPISGHATLYWYQQILGQGPKLLIQFQNNGVVDDSQLPKDRFSAERLKGVDSTLKIQPAKLEDSAVYLCASSPDRGDGDEKLFFGSGTQLSVL.

This clone was counted once. The chain is built from TRBV5-4 and TRBJ2-3; no reliable D call. The V gene lost 1 base and the J gene lost 0 bases, with 9 bases spanning the gap. The CDR3 is made up of 15 amino acids. Germline V gene lookup returns CDR1 SGHNT and CDR2 YYREEE (reference sequence). CDR3 nucleotides: TGTGCCAGCAGCTTGTCCAGCGCCAGCACAGATACGCAGTATTTT. This sequence encodes CASSLSSASTDTQYF.

V and J are TRBV7-8 and TRBJ2-1; 8 positions agree with TRBD1. With 2 bases clipped from V and 15 bases from J, the junction kept 9 bases outside the gene matches. Germline CDR1 reads SGHVS; CDR2 reads FQNEAQ. The CDR3 consists of 13 residues. This chain's CDR3 is CASSLRPGQGMFF. Here the CDR3 DNA reads TGTGCCAGCAGCTTACGCCCCGGACAGGGAATGTTCTTC.

The genes are TRBV14 and TRBJ2-5; D might be TRBD2 (6 bases). CDR1 is SGHDN, CDR2 FVKESK, per germline. Trimming stripped 1 base from V and 5 bases from J, with 11 bases between. The CDR3 runs to 14 residues. CDR3 coding DNA: TGTGCCAGCAGCCAAGTGCGGGGCGGGGAGACCCAGTACTTC. Its translation is CASSQVRGGETQYF.

The chain recombines TRBV11-2 with TRBJ1-2, with 8 bases matching TRBD1. Germline CDR1 is SGHAT and CDR2 is FQNNGV. The V and J ends lost 3 bases and 7 bases, in that order; junction bases with no gene match: 7. The CDR3 has 14 amino acids. CDR3 sequence (DNA): TGTGCCAGCAGCTTGGACAGGGCTTCTCTTGGCTACACCTTC. Encoded protein: CASSLDRASLGYTF.